This T cell receptor (beta chain) comes out of a study of blood T cells in healthy people across ages. Study conclusions and caveats: TCR beta diversity correlated strongly with naive T cell percentage.

A sample-barcoded 5' primer and a J-beta primer mix were used in a second PCR of roughly 6 to 11 cycles. Each cDNA was tagged by a template-switch adaptor containing 12 random nucleotides. TCRdb reprocessed the 5' RACE reads via MiXCR and lists one record per CDR3 protein. The sample includes 600,000 or so distinct CDR3 sequences, around 31% of them seen just once. This clonotype has ten or more counts. Its specificity is not known. The source of this sequence is a woman aged 80 or over in good health. Specimen: blood.

CDR3 nucleotides: TGTGCCAGCAGGGGAACAGGGGCAGATACGCAGTATTTT. Translation: CASRGTGADTQYF. J is TRBJ2-3 and V is TRBV7-2; 7 nucleotides match TRBD1. The trim removed 6 bases at V and 4 bases at J, leaving 4 bases unmatched. The CDR3 extends over 13 amino acids. Germline V gene lookup returns CDR1 SGHTA and CDR2 FQGNSA.